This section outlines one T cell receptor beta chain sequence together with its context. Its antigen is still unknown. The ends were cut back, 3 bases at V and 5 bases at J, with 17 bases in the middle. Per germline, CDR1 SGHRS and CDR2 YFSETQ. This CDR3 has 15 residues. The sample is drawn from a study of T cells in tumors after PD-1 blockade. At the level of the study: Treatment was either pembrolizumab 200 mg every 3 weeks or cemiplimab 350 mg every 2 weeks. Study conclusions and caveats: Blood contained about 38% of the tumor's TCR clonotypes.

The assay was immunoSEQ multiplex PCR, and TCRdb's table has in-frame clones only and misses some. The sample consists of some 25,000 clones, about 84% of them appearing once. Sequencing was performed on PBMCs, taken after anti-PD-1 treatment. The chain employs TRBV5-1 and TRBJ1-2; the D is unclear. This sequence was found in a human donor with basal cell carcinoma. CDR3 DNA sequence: TGCGCCAGCAGCTCCGCCGGAGAGGGAAGATATGGCTACACCTTC. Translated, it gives CASSSAGEGRYGYTF.